This T cell receptor beta chain derives from a study of shared clonotypes between healthy human individuals. Study information: Donors had three CD4 naive, three CD4 memory, two CD8 naive and one CD8 memory plate apiece.

Original processing notes: Filtering differed because ImmunoSEQ produced junction-only sequences that carried no quality scores. Measured with immunoSEQ multiplex PCR; TCRdb has only the in-frame clones, and not every one. V, J and clone size were drawn from that table, and D and trimming were deduced from the DNA. The table has about 680,000 clones, about three quarters seen once. The donors, all of them Caucasian adults, lived in Nashville, Tennessee. Source material: memory CD4+ T cells sorted from blood. Documented subset: CD45RA-negative fraction. The source of this sequence is a woman in her 30s in good health.

CDR3 sequence (DNA): TGTGCCAGCAGCGGGAGGGCCGGGTTCTACGAGCAGTACTTC. Amino acid sequence: CASSGRAGFYEQYF. The chain employs TRBV28 and TRBJ2-7; 8 bases are shared with TRBD2. V shed 6 bases, J shed 3 bases, and the junction held 7 bases outside the gene matches. Germline V CDR1 and CDR2: MDHEN, SYDVKM. CDR3 size: 14 residues. Supplemented by reference TRBV28 and TRBJ2-7, the full variable domain reads DVKVTQSSRYLVKRTGEKVFLECVQDMDHENMFWYRQDPGLGLRLIYFSYDVKMKEKGDIPEGYSVSREKKERFSLILESASTNQTSMYLCASSGRAGFYEQYFGPGTRLTVT.